This is a list of T cell receptor beta chains from one sample in a study of response to subunit inactivated influenza vaccine. TCRdb fed the RT-PCR reads into MiXCR, producing one record per CDR3 protein. The sample includes roughly 700,000 distinct CDR3 sequences, around 14% of them seen just once. The sequencing here drew on PBMCs from blood, taken 12 days after vaccination. These receptors were obtained from a man between 45 and 60 years old who received an inactivated influenza vaccine. Each CDR3 is given with its conserved first and last residue. The order of the fields is J gene, clone size, V gene, D gene, CDR3 DNA, CDR3 protein. The D gene is left open where the match is weak. Clone size is not always given. Where it is, it says once, few, many or a class for expanded clones.

J: TRBJ1-2
size: -
V: TRBV7-9
D: TRBD1
DNA: TGTGCCAGCAGCTCGCAGACAGGGAGGAATACCTATGGCTACACCTTC
CDR3: CASSSQTGRNTYGYTF

J: TRBJ2-7
size: -
V: TRBV20-1
D: TRBD2
DNA: TGCAGTGCTAAAAGGACTAGCGGGAGTGGCGAGCAGTACTTC
CDR3: CSAKRTSGSGEQYF

J: TRBJ2-1
size: few
V: TRBV7-3
D: TRBD2
DNA: TGTGCCAGCAGCTTAAAAGCGGGGTACTCCTACAATGAGCAGTTCTTC
CDR3: CASSLKAGYSYNEQFF

J: TRBJ2-1
size: many
V: TRBV11-2
D: -
DNA: TGTGCCAGTGGAGCAGGGGACCTCCTGAGGAATGAGCAGTTCTTC
CDR3: CASGAGDLLRNEQFF

J: TRBJ2-7
size: few
V: TRBV5-1
D: TRBD1
DNA: TGCGCCAGCAGCGGGGGGACAGGTCCCTACTACGAGCAGTACTTC
CDR3: CASSGGTGPYYEQYF

J: TRBJ2-3
size: -
V: TRBV5-1
D: -
DNA: TGCGCCAACAGCTTCCCCTTAGCGGGCACAGATACGCAGTATTTT
CDR3: CANSFPLAGTDTQYF

J: TRBJ2-6
size: -
V: TRBV29-1
D: -
DNA: TGCAGCGTTAAAACAGGCTCTGGGGCCAACGTCCTGACTTTC
CDR3: CSVKTGSGANVLTF

J: TRBJ2-4
size: -
V: TRBV14
D: TRBD2
DNA: TGTGCCAGCAGCCAAAGTCAACGGGAGGCCCCCAACATTCAGTACTTC
CDR3: CASSQSQREAPNIQYF

J: TRBJ2-3
size: -
V: TRBV5-1
D: TRBD2
DNA: TGCGCCAGCTCCCCAGCGGCGGGAGGTAGAGGCACAGATACGCAGTATTTT
CDR3: CASSPAAGGRGTDTQYF

J: TRBJ2-3
size: -
V: TRBV5-1
D: TRBD2
DNA: TGCGCCAGCAGCTTGGCTAGCGGGTTCACAGATACGCAGTATTTT
CDR3: CASSLASGFTDTQYF

J: TRBJ2-5
size: few
V: TRBV13
D: TRBD2
DNA: TGTGCCAGCAGCTTAGGCCAGAGTCGGGCGGGAGGCCAGGAGACCCAGTACTTC
CDR3: CASSLGQSRAGGQETQYF

J: TRBJ2-2
size: once
V: TRBV11-2
D: -
DNA: TGTGCCAGCAGTCGCAGCGGGCGGGCCTCCGGGGAGCTGTTTTTT
CDR3: CASSRSGRASGELFF

J: TRBJ1-1
size: -
V: TRBV7-9
D: -
DNA: TGTGCCAGCAGCCTGGTGGGACGGGCGAACACTGAAGCTTTCTTT
CDR3: CASSLVGRANTEAFF

J: TRBJ1-2
size: few
V: TRBV14
D: TRBD1
DNA: TGTGCCAGCAGCCCGAACAGGGGGCCCACTTCTTTACCTAACTATGGCTACACCTTC
CDR3: CASSPNRGPTSLPNYGYTF

J: TRBJ2-3
size: few
V: TRBV20-1
D: -
DNA: TGCAGTGCTAGACGACAGGACGCAGAGACAGATACGCAGTATTTT
CDR3: CSARRQDAETDTQYF

J: TRBJ2-3
size: -
V: TRBV7-2
D: TRBD2
DNA: TGTGCCAGCAGCCCACGGACTAGCGGGAGTTCCGCAGATACGCAGTATTTT
CDR3: CASSPRTSGSSADTQYF

J: TRBJ1-5
size: -
V: TRBV30
D: -
DNA: TGTGCCTGGAGTGTACTGAATAGCAATCAGCCCCAGCATTTT
CDR3: CAWSVLNSNQPQHF

J: TRBJ1-6
size: few
V: TRBV6-1
D: TRBD1
DNA: TGTGCCAGCAGGGGACAGGGGAGCTATAATTCACCCCTCCACTTT
CDR3: CASRGQGSYNSPLHF

J: TRBJ2-7
size: -
V: TRBV7-2
D: TRBD1
DNA: TGTGCCAGCAGCTCGGACCTACAGGGGTCCCACGAGCAGTACTTC
CDR3: CASSSDLQGSHEQYF

J: TRBJ2-1
size: -
V: TRBV6-6
D: -
DNA: TGTGCCAGCAGTGCACTAGGGAATGAGCAGTTCTTC
CDR3: CASSALGNEQFF

J: TRBJ2-3
size: few
V: TRBV5-5
D: TRBD1
DNA: TGTGCCAGCAGGCCTCGGGACAGGCCTTCAATAGCGCAGTATTTT
CDR3: CASRPRDRPSIAQYF

J: TRBJ2-3
size: few
V: TRBV7-9
D: -
DNA: TGTGCCAGCAGCTTAGCGGCTCTCTTAGGCGCAGATACGCAGTATTTT
CDR3: CASSLAALLGADTQYF

J: TRBJ2-1
size: few
V: TRBV20-1
D: -
DNA: TGCAGTGCTAGTACCCCGGTGGTCCCCAATGAGCAGTTCTTC
CDR3: CSASTPVVPNEQFF

J: TRBJ1-2
size: many
V: TRBV6-5
D: -
DNA: TGTGCCAGCAGTTACTCTGGGGGTTCTAACTATGGCTACACCTTC
CDR3: CASSYSGGSNYGYTF

J: TRBJ2-5
size: -
V: TRBV4-2
D: TRBD1
DNA: TGTGCCAGCAACCCAGTTTATTACCGGGACAGGGGGCTGGGTAGGGAGACCCAGTACTTC
CDR3: CASNPVYYRDRGLGRETQYF

J: TRBJ2-5
size: few
V: TRBV7-2
D: -
DNA: TGTGCCAGCAGCGGGCAATGGGGGCAAGAGACCCAGTACTTC
CDR3: CASSGQWGQETQYF

J: TRBJ2-3
size: -
V: TRBV7-2
D: -
DNA: TGTGCCAGCAGCTTAGCATATACGCAGTATTTT
CDR3: CASSLAYTQYF

J: TRBJ2-1
size: -
V: TRBV30
D: TRBD2
DNA: TGTGCCTGGAGCCATCGTTGGGGGGGCAATGAGCAGTTCTTC
CDR3: CAWSHRWGGNEQFF

J: TRBJ2-7
size: -
V: TRBV14
D: -
DNA: TGTGCCACCGGCCGGGACTCCGAGCAGTACTTC
CDR3: CATGRDSEQYF

J: TRBJ2-3
size: few
V: TRBV12-3/TRBV12-4
D: -
DNA: TGTGCCAGCAGTTGGGGGGTAGATACGCAGTATTTT
CDR3: CASSWGVDTQYF

J: TRBJ2-7
size: -
V: TRBV4-1
D: -
DNA: TGCGCCAGCAGCCAAGAAGGTTCAGCGTCCTACGAGCAGTACTTC
CDR3: CASSQEGSASYEQYF

J: TRBJ2-1
size: many
V: TRBV11-2
D: -
DNA: TGTGCCAGCAGCTTAGGTCCTCAGTATGAGCAGTTCTTC
CDR3: CASSLGPQYEQFF

J: TRBJ1-1
size: many
V: TRBV5-5
D: -
DNA: TGTGCCAGCAGCTTGGCCGAAATAGCGCGAGCTTTCTTT
CDR3: CASSLAEIARAFF

J: TRBJ2-3
size: -
V: TRBV30
D: TRBD2
DNA: TGTGCCTCAAAAAACGGACTAGCGGGCACAGATACGCAGTATTTT
CDR3: CASKNGLAGTDTQYF

J: TRBJ1-2
size: -
V: TRBV10-3
D: TRBD1
DNA: TGTGCCATCAGTCGGGACAGGAGAGGTGGCTACACCTTC
CDR3: CAISRDRRGGYTF

J: TRBJ2-5
size: -
V: TRBV6-1
D: TRBD2
DNA: TGTGCCAGCAGTGAATTGGTAGCGGGGAGAAAAGAGACCCAGTACTTC
CDR3: CASSELVAGRKETQYF

J: TRBJ2-3
size: -
V: TRBV5-6
D: TRBD1
DNA: TGTGCCAGCAGCTTCCCGGGACAGTCAACAGATACGCAGTATTTT
CDR3: CASSFPGQSTDTQYF

J: TRBJ2-3
size: few
V: TRBV29-1
D: -
DNA: TGCAGCGTTGATCGACAGCGCCGCACAGATACGCAGTATTTT
CDR3: CSVDRQRRTDTQYF

J: TRBJ2-1
size: few
V: TRBV12-3/TRBV12-4
D: -
DNA: TGTGCCAGCAGTGTCGACAACTCCTACAATGAGCAGTTCTTC
CDR3: CASSVDNSYNEQFF

J: TRBJ2-3
size: -
V: TRBV20-1
D: -
DNA: TGCAGTGCCTGGGGGAGCACAGATACGCAGTATTTT
CDR3: CSAWGSTDTQYF

J: TRBJ1-1
size: few
V: TRBV4-3
D: -
DNA: TGCGCCAGCAGCCACCCGGGACGCCCTGAAGCTTTCTTT
CDR3: CASSHPGRPEAFF

J: TRBJ2-3
size: -
V: TRBV7-2
D: -
DNA: TGTGCCAGCAGCTTACGGTACCACACAGATACGCAGTATTTT
CDR3: CASSLRYHTDTQYF

J: TRBJ2-7
size: -
V: TRBV28
D: -
DNA: TGTGCCAGCAGTTTCTCACCGGACAGCTACGAGCAGTACTTC
CDR3: CASSFSPDSYEQYF

J: TRBJ2-5
size: few
V: TRBV28
D: -
DNA: TGTGCCAGCAGTCCAGGGACACGGTCCCGGGGGGAGACCCAGTACTTC
CDR3: CASSPGTRSRGETQYF

J: TRBJ1-4
size: -
V: TRBV12-3/TRBV12-4
D: TRBD1
DNA: TGTGCCAGCAGTCCAGCCCCGGGACAGGGGCGAGAAAAACTGTTTTTT
CDR3: CASSPAPGQGREKLFF

J: TRBJ2-1
size: -
V: TRBV14
D: -
DNA: TGTGCCAGCAGCCGGGTCAATGAGCAGTTCTTC
CDR3: CASSRVNEQFF

J: TRBJ2-6
size: -
V: TRBV6-4
D: -
DNA: TGTGCCAGCAGTGACGGGGTTCTCTCTGGGGCCAACGTCCTGACTTTC
CDR3: CASSDGVLSGANVLTF

J: TRBJ1-4
size: -
V: TRBV20-1
D: -
DNA: TGCAGTGCTAGAGATTGGAGCAGGGGTGGAGAAAAACTGTTTTTT
CDR3: CSARDWSRGGEKLFF

J: TRBJ1-2
size: many
V: TRBV28
D: -
DNA: TGTGCCAGCACCGAAACCGACACCTATGGCTACACCTTC
CDR3: CASTETDTYGYTF

J: TRBJ2-7
size: few
V: TRBV4-2
D: TRBD1
DNA: TGTGCCAGCAGCGAAGGACAGGGCCCCTACTACGAGCAGTACTTC
CDR3: CASSEGQGPYYEQYF

J: TRBJ2-1
size: few
V: TRBV12-3/TRBV12-4
D: -
DNA: TGTGCCAGCAGCCCTACTACAGGGTACGGGGAGCAGTTCTTC
CDR3: CASSPTTGYGEQFF

J: TRBJ2-3
size: once
V: TRBV19
D: -
DNA: TGTGCCAGTGCCGGGATATCTAGCCTCGGGCGAGATACGCAGTATTTT
CDR3: CASAGISSLGRDTQYF

J: TRBJ1-4
size: -
V: TRBV20-1
D: -
DNA: TGCAGTGCTACCCCGGGGGGGCGCCACGAAAAACTGTTTTTT
CDR3: CSATPGGRHEKLFF

J: TRBJ2-7
size: -
V: TRBV19
D: -
DNA: TGTGCCAGTAGTATTGTGGGCAGCTCCTACGAGCAGTACTTC
CDR3: CASSIVGSSYEQYF

J: TRBJ2-6
size: few
V: TRBV4-2
D: -
DNA: TGTGCCAGCAGCCAGGGGGGACTCAGCGGGGCCAACGTCCTGACTTTC
CDR3: CASSQGGLSGANVLTF

J: TRBJ1-2
size: -
V: TRBV5-1
D: -
DNA: TGCGCCAGCAGCTCTCCGGGCCTCCATAATGGCTACACCTTC
CDR3: CASSSPGLHNGYTF